What follows are 6 T cell receptor beta chains derived from one specimen sequenced in a study of T cells in Graves' hyperthyroidism and ophthalmopathy. TCR beta CDR3 region amplification was performed from RNA transcripts. During a first-round RT-PCR of the TCR CDR3, the HTBI primer set was used. TCRdb independently ran MiXCR on the multiplex PCR reads; one entry per CDR3 protein. Of around 340,000 distinct CDR3 sequences listed, around 20% are singletons. The sequencing sample was made of blood. These receptor sequences come from a woman aged 50 to 60 with Graves' hyperthyroidism.

This clonotype was observed many times. V usage is TRBV11-2 and J usage is TRBJ2-5; TRBD2 aligns across 11 bases. Trimming took 2 bases from V and 3 from J; bases not matched to a gene: 5. The germline V gene has CDR1 SGHAT and CDR2 FQNNGV. The CDR3 runs to 16 residues. The CDR3, as DNA: TGTGCCAGCAGCTTAAGTCCGGGACTAGCGGAAGAGACCCAGTACTTC. Translation: CASSLSPGLAEETQYF.

This clonotype occurred many times. The chain links TRBV28 to TRBJ2-5, with D perhaps matching TRBD1 (5 bases). The CDR3 is made up of 11 amino acids. CDR1 is MDHEN and CDR2 is SYDVKM in the germline V gene. V was shortened by 6 bases and J by 7 bases, with 9 bases between the two germline ends. In DNA form, the CDR3 reads TGTGCCAGCAGCTATACAGGGACCCAGTACTTC. Its translation: CASSYTGTQYF.

In its sample, this clonotype was seen many times. J is TRBJ1-5 and V is TRBV6-5; D is ambiguous. Trimming shortened V by 0 bases and J by 0 bases, and 6 bases separated the two germline ends. Germline assignment: CDR1 MNHEY and CDR2 SVGAGI. This CDR3 spans 15 amino acids. CDR3 residues: CASSYSKVSNQPQHF. In DNA, the CDR3 is TGTGCCAGCAGTTACTCGAAGGTTAGCAATCAGCCCCAGCATTTT.

This clonotype was recorded many times. The chain uses TRBV18 and TRBJ1-1, with D perhaps matching TRBD1 (5 bases). The CDR3 runs to 13 residues. The germline V gene encodes CDR1 KGHSH and CDR2 LQKENI. V lost 2 bases to trimming and J lost 4 bases, with 8 bases between them. Here the CDR3 DNA reads TGTGCCAGCTCACCAGGGGCGAGCACTGAAGCTTTCTTT. Translation: CASSPGASTEAFF.

The V gene is TRBV24-1, the J gene TRBJ1-2, with 8 bases matching TRBD1. V trimming: 8 bases; J trimming: 4 bases; junction bases outside the gene matches: 11. The CDR3 has 15 residues. Looked up from germline, CDR1 is KGHDR and CDR2 is SFDVKD. In DNA form, the CDR3 reads TGTGCCACCATGTACGGTGCAGGGGGCACCTATGGCTACACCTTC. Translating gives CATMYGAGGTYGYTF.

On this clonotype itself: A much bigger clone sits one base away, suggesting this may be a read error. This sequence joins TRBV27 and TRBJ2-1; 8 bases are a match to TRBD2. Germline values: CDR1 MNHEY, CDR2 SMNVEV (reference sequence). CDR3 length: 15 residues. CDR3 in amino acids: CTSSSAGAGESEQFF. As DNA, the CDR3 is TGTACCAGCAGTTCAGCGGGGGCAGGGGAGTCTGAGCAGTTCTTC.